Presented here are 30 T cell receptor beta chains from one specimen sequenced in a study of T cells in Graves' hyperthyroidism and ophthalmopathy. TCR beta CDR3 regions were amplified from RNA. The HTBI primer set drove a first-round RT-PCR of the TCR CDR3. TCRdb re-derived calls from the multiplex PCR reads in MiXCR, one entry per CDR3 protein. The sample contains hundreds of thousands of distinct CDR3 sequences, about two fifths of which appear only once. Sequences were obtained from blood. The receptors come from a man younger than 35 with Graves' hyperthyroidism.

The V gene is TRBV20-1, the J gene TRBJ1-6, with 7 bases fitting TRBD1. Germline V gene data show CDR1 as DFQATT and CDR2 as SNEGSKA (reference sequence). The length of the CDR3 is 15 residues. V trimming: 6 bases; J trimming: 9 bases; junction bases outside the gene matches: 14. CDR3: CSASTGVLMGSPLHF. CDR3 bases: TGCAGTGCCAGCACAGGGGTTCTGATGGGTTCACCCCTCCACTTT.

This clonotype was observed a few times. This chain uses TRBV7-9 with TRBJ2-7; D is perhaps TRBD2 (7 bases). Trimming shortened V by 8 bases and J by 0 bases, and 14 bases separated the two germline ends. Per the germline V gene, CDR1 is SEHNR and CDR2 is FQNEAQ (reference sequence). This CDR3 contains 14 residues. The CDR3 sequence: CASGRGDISYEQYF. The CDR3 nucleotides read TGTGCCAGCGGACGGGGGGACATCTCCTACGAGCAGTACTTC. Using reference TRBV7-9 and TRBJ2-7 for the parts outside the CDR3, the full variable domain is DTGVSQNPRHKITKRGQNVTFRCDPISEHNRLYWYRQTLGQGPEFLTYFQNEAQLEKSRLLSDRFSAERPKGSFSTLEIQRTEQGDSAMYLCASGRGDISYEQYFGPGTRLTVT.

In this sample, this clonotype turned up a few times. This rearrangement joins TRBV7-8 to TRBJ2-2, with TRBD1 identical over 8 bases. Germline lookup yields CDR1 SGHVS and CDR2 FQNEAQ. CDR3 size: 16 residues. The V and J ends lost 5 bases and 1 base, in that order; junction bases with no gene match: 6. The CDR3 here is CASSKYGTGNTGELFF. CDR3 in DNA: TGTGCCAGCAGCAAATACGGGACAGGGAACACCGGGGAGCTGTTTTTT.

The chain employs TRBV10-2 and TRBJ2-5; D ambiguous. Germline V lookup: CDR1 WSHSY, CDR2 SAAADI. This CDR3 has 15 residues. Trimming shortened V by 6 bases and J by 3 bases, and 17 bases separated the two germline ends. Here the CDR3 DNA reads TGCGCCAGCAGGAAAGCGAAGGAAATTAAAGAGACCCAGTACTTC. It translates to CASRKAKEIKETQYF.

The chain carries TRBV12-3 or TRBV12-4 and TRBJ1-1; TRBD1 might be the D (6 bases). The length of the CDR3 is 15 residues. V lost 3 bases and J lost 7, with 18 bases in between. The CDR3 region has the DNA TGTGCCAGCAGTTTTTGGCCAGGGGAGGTGGATGAAGCTTTCTTT. The encoded protein is CASSFWPGEVDEAFF.

The chain uses TRBV9 and TRBJ2-2, with 10 bases matching TRBD1. This CDR3 is 15 amino acids long. V was clipped by 4 bases and J by 4 bases; unmatched bases: 4. The V gene's germline CDR1 is SGDLS and CDR2 YYNGEE. The CDR3 reads CASSPWTGGTGELFF. Here the CDR3 DNA reads TGTGCCAGCAGCCCCTGGACAGGGGGCACCGGGGAGCTGTTTTTT.

The V and J genes are TRBV25-1 and TRBJ1-2; no definite D call. The CDR3 is 15 residues long. Germline V lookup: CDR1 MGHDK, CDR2 SYGVNS. V lost 0 bases and J 5 bases, leaving 13 bases between the germline ends. CDR3 DNA: TGTGCCAGCAGTGAATACTTTACCGACCTGTATGGCTACACCTTC. Protein: CASSEYFTDLYGYTF.

There are a few counts of this clonotype. The rearrangement links TRBV2 to TRBJ1-2; 8 nucleotides match TRBD1. The V and J ends lost 2 bases and 7 bases, in that order; junction bases with no gene match: 3. The CDR3 consists of 13 residues. The germline gives CDR1 SNHLY, CDR2 FYNNEI. Here the CDR3 reads CASSEIGQGGYTF. Here the CDR3 DNA reads TGTGCCAGCAGTGAAATCGGACAGGGTGGCTACACCTTC.

The chain recombines TRBV29-1 with TRBJ1-1, with a possible D match to TRBD1 (5 bases). CDR3 length equals 14 residues. From germline, CDR1 is SQVTM and CDR2 ANQGSEA. V lost 8 bases to trimming and J lost 5 bases, with 21 bases between them. CDR3 region: CSLGVDGGTTEAFF. The DNA of the CDR3 is TGCAGCTTAGGGGTCGACGGAGGAACGACTGAAGCTTTCTTT. Using reference TRBV29-1 and TRBJ1-1 for the parts outside the CDR3, the full variable domain is SAVISQKPSRDICQRGTSLTIQCQVDSQVTMMFWYRQQPGQSLTLIATANQGSEATYESGFVIDKFPISRPNLTFSTLTVSNMSPEDSSIYLCSLGVDGGTTEAFFGQGTRLTVV.

On this clonotype itself: This likely reflects a read error, since a far larger clone is one base away. The gene calls are TRBV6-6 and TRBJ2-5, with D possibly TRBD1 on 5 matching bases. Between the trimmed V and J ends, which lost 6 bases and 0 bases, there was a span of 5 bases. CDR3 size: 12 residues. Germline lookup yields CDR1 MNHNY and CDR2 SVGAGI (reference sequence). The CDR3 is CASRDNQETQYF. CDR3 in DNA: TGTGCCAGCAGGGACAACCAAGAGACCCAGTACTTC.

This clonotype was counted between two and nine times. CDR3: CASSLERWDYEQYF. The CDR3 bases are TGCGCCAGCAGCTTGGAGAGATGGGATTACGAGCAGTACTTC. V gene TRBV5-1 combines with J gene TRBJ2-7; D remains ambiguous. Trimming removed 0 bases from V and 4 bases from J, with 11 bases in between. Per germline, CDR1 SGHRS and CDR2 YFSETQ. The CDR3 length is 14 residues. The full variable domain, in which reference TRBV5-1 and TRBJ2-7 provide the parts outside the CDR3, is KAGVTQTPRYLIKTRGQQVTLSCSPISGHRSVSWYQQTPGQGLQFLFEYFSETQRNKGNFPGRFSGRQFSNSRSEMNVSTLELGDSALYLCASSLERWDYEQYFGPGTRLTVT.

This chain uses TRBV29-1 with TRBJ2-7; possible D gene TRBD2, 5 bases. The CDR3 length is 12 residues. The V end was cut by 0 bases, the J end by 7 bases, with 10 bases between. The germline CDR1 and CDR2 sequences are SQVTM and ANQGSEA. The CDR3 spells CSVEDRRTEQYF. Here the CDR3 DNA reads TGCAGCGTTGAAGACAGAAGGACTGAGCAGTACTTC.

V is TRBV5-6 and J is TRBJ2-2; D remains ambiguous. The length of the CDR3 is 16 residues. Trimming pared 0 bases from V and 0 bases from J, leaving 9 bases between. The germline V gene encodes CDR1 SGHDT and CDR2 YYEEEE. For the CDR3, the DNA is TGTGCCAGCAGCTTGGTTCAGAACACGAACACCGGGGAGCTGTTTTTT. It codes for CASSLVQNTNTGELFF.

The J gene is TRBJ2-7, the V gene TRBV5-6; 7 nucleotides match TRBD2. The CDR3 runs to 17 residues. The V gene end was trimmed by 4 bases and the J gene end by 4 bases; junction bases not matched to a gene: 17. The germline V gene has CDR1 SGHDT and CDR2 YYEEEE. For the CDR3, the DNA is TGTGCCAGCAGCAACTGGGGCTTCGCGGGGGATCCTTACGAGCAGTACTTC. Its translation is CASSNWGFAGDPYEQYF.

The chain carries TRBV6-6 and TRBJ1-4, with a possible D match to TRBD1 (5 bases). The CDR3 contains 15 residues. V was clipped by 0 bases and J by 6 bases, with 11 bases between them. Per the germline V gene, CDR1 is MNHNY and CDR2 is SVGAGI (reference sequence). The CDR3 nucleotides read TGTGCCAGCAGTTACTCCCCAGGGAGGGATGAAAAACTGTTTTTT. It encodes CASSYSPGRDEKLFF.

This chain joins TRBV19 and TRBJ1-1; no firm D call. Germline CDR1 is LNHDA and CDR2 is SQIVND (reference sequence). This CDR3 is 13 amino acids long. V lost 6 bases, J lost 5 bases, and 13 bases lay in between. CDR3: CASSHTGETEAFF. The CDR3 nucleotides read TGTGCCAGTAGCCATACCGGGGAAACTGAAGCTTTCTTT. Looking up the rest from reference TRBV19 and TRBJ1-1 gives the full variable domain: DGGITQSPKYLFRKEGQNVTLSCEQNLNHDAMYWYRQDPGQGLRLIYYSQIVNDFQKGDIAEGYSVSREKKESFPLTVTSAQKNPTAFYLCASSHTGETEAFFGQGTRLTVV.

The V and J genes are TRBV19 and TRBJ1-5; tentatively, D is TRBD1 (6 bases). With 9 bases removed from V and 8 bases from J, the gap between germline ends came to 17 bases. The germline CDR1 and CDR2 sequences are LNHDA and SQIVND (reference sequence). The CDR3 length is 13 residues. CDR3 loop: CASKSGGGEPQHF. Written as DNA, the CDR3 is TGTGCCAGCAAGTCGGGAGGGGGGGAGCCCCAGCATTTT. Using reference TRBV19 and TRBJ1-5 for the parts outside the CDR3, the full variable domain is DGGITQSPKYLFRKEGQNVTLSCEQNLNHDAMYWYRQDPGQGLRLIYYSQIVNDFQKGDIAEGYSVSREKKESFPLTVTSAQKNPTAFYLCASKSGGGEPQHFGDGTRLSIL.

In nucleotides, the CDR3 is TGTGCCAGCAGTTCACCTGGCGCTAGCGGGTCCTACGAGCAGTACTTC. This encodes CASSSPGASGSYEQYF. The chain employs TRBV6-5 and TRBJ2-7; 8 nucleotides agree with TRBD2. The CDR3 is 16 amino acids. Germline loops: CDR1 MNHEY, CDR2 SVGAGI. The V segment lost 4 bases and the J segment 1 base; nucleotides outside the gene matches: 9.

The J gene is TRBJ2-3, the V gene TRBV12-3 or TRBV12-4, with D unclear. Trimming took off 6 bases at V and 2 bases at J, with 9 bases between the two ends. The CDR3 length is 13 residues. The CDR3 here is CASRTGYTDTQYF. CDR3 coding DNA: TGTGCCAGCAGAACGGGCTACACAGATACGCAGTATTTT.

This clonotype showed up just a few times. The chain uses TRBV7-2 and TRBJ2-7; no clear D gene. Trimming removed 5 bases from V and 6 bases from J, with 14 bases in between. CDR1 and CDR2 (germline): SGHTA, FQGNSA. This CDR3 has 13 residues. CDR3 amino acids: CASSPQRGGEQYF. The CDR3, as DNA: TGTGCCAGCAGCCCACAGAGAGGTGGCGAGCAGTACTTC.

This clonotype was found once. The chain is built from TRBV19 and TRBJ2-3; D unresolved. The length of the CDR3 is 13 residues. Per the germline V gene, CDR1 is LNHDA and CDR2 is SQIVND (reference sequence). The V end lost 5 bases, the J end lost 2 bases, and 8 bases lay between the germline ends. DNA for the CDR3: TGTGCCAGTAGTGCCCGAACCACAGATACGCAGTATTTT. Its protein product is CASSARTTDTQYF.

The chain employs TRBV7-6 and TRBJ2-7, with TRBD1 matching 7 bases. The V segment lost 5 bases and the J segment 6 bases; nucleotides outside the gene matches: 16. This CDR3 spans 16 amino acids. Per the germline V gene, CDR1 is SGHVS and CDR2 is FNYEAQ. The chain's CDR3 is CASSPQAGTVAGEQYF. The CDR3 coding sequence is TGTGCCAGCAGCCCTCAAGCCGGGACAGTGGCAGGCGAGCAGTACTTC.

This clonotype was picked up a small number of times. The chain combines TRBV7-3 with TRBJ1-6; no firm D call. V dropped 3 bases and J dropped 4 bases, with 7 bases sitting between them. CDR3 length: 14 amino acids. Germline lookup yields CDR1 SGHTA and CDR2 FQGTGA. The CDR3 is CASSFRGYNSPLHF. CDR3 in DNA: TGTGCCAGCAGCTTCCGTGGGTATAATTCACCCCTCCACTTT. Complete variable domain (other parts from reference TRBV7-3 and TRBJ1-6): GAGVSQTPSNKVTEKGKYVELRCDPISGHTALYWYRQSLGQGPEFLIYFQGTGAADDSGLPNDRFFAVRPEGSVSTLKIQRTERGDSAVYLCASSFRGYNSPLHFGNGTRLTVT.

Remarks on this clonotype: A much larger clonotype is one base distant, so this may be a read error. This chain links TRBV29-1 with TRBJ2-2; tentatively, D is TRBD1 (7 bases). CDR3 size: 15 residues. Trimming removed 3 bases at V and 8 bases at J, with 19 bases between. CDR1 is SQVTM and CDR2 is ANQGSEA in the germline V gene. The CDR3 spells CSVEGVEGASGELFF. CDR3 bases: TGCAGCGTTGAGGGGGTGGAGGGGGCCTCGGGGGAGCTGTTTTTT.

Note on this clonotype: A much larger clone differs by one base, so this may be a read error. The chain couples TRBV19 to TRBJ2-6, with 7 bases identical to TRBD1. V shed 3 bases, J shed 4 bases, and the junction held 6 bases outside the gene matches. The CDR3 runs 16 residues. CDR1 is LNHDA and CDR2 is SQIVND in the germline V gene (reference sequence). The CDR3, as DNA: TGTGCCAGTAGTATTGATACAGGGGCGGGGGCCAACGTCCTGACTTTC. This encodes CASSIDTGAGANVLTF. The whole variable domain, remainder taken from reference TRBV19 and TRBJ2-6, is DGGITQSPKYLFRKEGQNVTLSCEQNLNHDAMYWYRQDPGQGLRLIYYSQIVNDFQKGDIAEGYSVSREKKESFPLTVTSAQKNPTAFYLCASSIDTGAGANVLTFGAGSRLTVL.

This clonotype was counted ten times or more. This chain links TRBV12-3 or TRBV12-4 with TRBJ1-3; D is unclear. This CDR3 contains 15 residues. Trimming removed 5 bases at V and 3 bases at J, with 14 bases between. The CDR3, as DNA: TGTGCCAGCAGTATGGACTGGTCGGGTGGAAACACCATATATTTT. Its translation is CASSMDWSGGNTIYF.

This clonotype appeared many times. J is TRBJ1-1 and V is TRBV7-6, with D perhaps matching TRBD1 (5 bases). CDR1 is SGHVS, CDR2 FNYEAQ, per germline. V gave up 5 bases and J gave up 4 bases, with 17 bases separating them. CDR3 length equals 15 residues. CDR3 nucleotide sequence: TGTGCCAGCAGCCCGTTGGGGCCTTGGGGCACTGAAGCTTTCTTT. This translates into CASSPLGPWGTEAFF.

This clonotype was observed a handful of times. The V call is TRBV7-9, the J call TRBJ1-5; maybe TRBD1 (5 bases). V was clipped by 5 bases and J by 6 bases, with 17 bases between them. Germline V gene sequence: CDR1 SEHNR, CDR2 FQNEAQ (reference sequence). This CDR3 spans 15 amino acids. CDR3 residues: CASSQEGVTSQPQHF. The CDR3 nucleotides read TGTGCCAGCAGCCAAGAAGGGGTAACAAGTCAGCCCCAGCATTTT.

The rearrangement uses TRBV7-6 and TRBJ2-7; 7 bases map to TRBD2. V was pared by 9 bases and J by 0 bases, with 11 bases of the junction left unmatched. Germline V gene lookup returns CDR1 SGHVS and CDR2 FNYEAQ. The CDR3 totals 15 residues. The CDR3 region is CASSLLGGSSYEQYF. Here the CDR3 DNA reads TGTGCCAGTAGTCTCCTAGGCGGGAGCTCCTACGAGCAGTACTTC.

This clonotype was seen more than once but under ten times. For the CDR3, the DNA is TGCAGCGTACGCCGGTATTGGGGGAACACTGAAGCTTTCTTT. Residues: CSVRRYWGNTEAFF. This rearrangement joins TRBV29-1 to TRBJ1-1; D is uncertain. Between the trimmed V and J ends, which lost 6 bases and 1 base, there was a span of 15 bases. This CDR3 contains 14 residues. CDR1 and CDR2 from the germline V gene are SQVTM and ANQGSEA.